These 31 T cell receptor beta chains came from one sample sequenced in a study of cytomegalovirus exposure and HLA in healthy donors. Researchers ran the PCR with 60 Vbeta and 13 Jbeta primers. TCRdb keeps only in-frame clones here, not all; method: immunoSEQ multiplex PCR. The repertoire has some 120,000 clones, around 67% of them found once; the top ten carry about 4%. The sample taken for sequencing was PBMCs. These receptors all stem from a woman in her thirties or forties in good health and CMV-seronegative.

V gene TRBV23-1 combines with J gene TRBJ2-5; D perhaps matches TRBD2 (5 bases). TRBV23-1 is an ORF, and what it does is uncertain. The CDR3 totals 15 residues. V was clipped by 2 bases and J by 5 bases, with 15 bases between them. CDR3 nucleotide sequence: TGCGCCAGCAGTCAACCCGGGAAGAGAGGGGAGACCCAGTACTTC. The encoded protein is CASSQPGKRGETQYF.

The rearrangement uses TRBV5-6 and TRBJ2-1; perhaps TRBD1 as D (6 bases). V was clipped by 3 bases and J by 0 bases, with 19 bases between them. Germline V gives CDR1 SGHDT, CDR2 YYEEEE. This CDR3 spans 18 amino acids. CDR3: CASSSITRDTLSYNEQFF. The CDR3 nucleotides read TGTGCCAGCAGCTCTATCACTCGGGACACCCTCTCCTACAATGAGCAGTTCTTC.

The genes are TRBV4-3 and TRBJ1-6, with TRBD1 matching over 11 bases. The CDR3 has 16 amino acids. V dropped 4 bases and J dropped 9; count of bases not matched to a gene: 8. The germline gives CDR1 LGHNA, CDR2 YSLEER. The CDR3 DNA reads as TGCGCCAGCAGCCCCGCCAGGACAGGGGGCGGTTCACCCCTCCACTTT. Amino acids: CASSPARTGGGSPLHF.

The V and J genes are TRBV10-2 and TRBJ2-4; 7 bases are shared with TRBD1. The V gene end was trimmed by 2 bases and the J gene end by 5 bases; junction bases not matched to a gene: 3. CDR3 length: 14 residues. Looked up from germline, CDR1 is WSHSY and CDR2 is SAAADI. CDR3 nucleotides: TGCGCCAGCAGTGAGACAGGGGAAGAAAACATTCAGTACTTC. Amino acids: CASSETGEENIQYF.

The chain couples TRBV6-5 to TRBJ2-2, with D unclear. Trimming removed 5 bases at V and 0 bases at J, with 10 bases between. The CDR3 is 15 amino acids. The germline V gene encodes CDR1 MNHEY and CDR2 SVGAGI. CDR3 DNA sequence: TGTGCCAGCAGTGTGACAAATTCGAACACCGGGGAGCTGTTTTTT. Protein: CASSVTNSNTGELFF.

This clone was counted once. This chain joins TRBV7-3 and TRBJ1-6, with D possibly matching TRBD1 (5 bases). CDR1 SGHTA and CDR2 FQGTGA come from the germline V gene. Deletions cut 5 bases from V and 7 bases from J, with 15 bases between. The CDR3 runs 15 residues. The CDR3 region is CASSLQGSGNSPLHF. The DNA of the CDR3 is TGTGCCAGCAGCCTCCAGGGCTCAGGAAATTCACCCCTCCACTTT.

This clone was detected only a few times. This chain uses TRBV5-6 with TRBJ2-3; TRBD1 aligns across 7 bases. V lost 4 bases and J lost 0; bases outside the gene matches: 11. CDR1 is SGHDT and CDR2 is YYEEEE in the germline V gene. CDR3 length equals 17 residues. The CDR3 protein is CASSQKRDSFSTDTQYF. Here the CDR3 DNA reads TGTGCCAGCAGCCAAAAGAGGGACAGCTTTAGCACAGATACGCAGTATTTT.

This clone was observed a handful of times. The rearrangement joins TRBV6-1 to TRBJ1-1, with 7 bases fitting TRBD1. V shed 5 bases, J shed 10 bases, and the junction held 10 bases outside the gene matches. The germline V gene has CDR1 MNHNS and CDR2 SASEGT. CDR3 size: 13 residues. The chain's CDR3 is CASSPQGEGGAFF. The DNA for the CDR3 is TGTGCCAGCAGTCCCCAGGGGGAAGGGGGAGCTTTCTTT.

The gene calls are TRBV11-3 and TRBJ2-3, with D perhaps TRBD2 (6 bases). V dropped 1 base and J dropped 4 bases, with 12 bases sitting between them. The CDR3 extends over 15 amino acids. In germline, CDR1 is SGHNT, CDR2 YENEEA. The CDR3 sequence is CASSLGLDAPDTQYF. The CDR3, as DNA: TGTGCCAGCAGCTTAGGACTAGACGCCCCAGATACGCAGTATTTT.

Only one count was recorded for this clone. The chain recombines TRBV28 with TRBJ2-3; TRBD2 agrees at 12 bases. The CDR3 consists of 18 residues. CDR1 and CDR2 from the germline V gene are MDHEN and SYDVKM. The V and J ends lost 4 bases and 5 bases, in that order; junction bases with no gene match: 13. CDR3 DNA sequence: TGTGCCAGCAGTTCCGACCATTGGACTAGCGGGACTGGAGATACGCAGTATTTT. Translated, it gives CASSSDHWTSGTGDTQYF. Full variable domain (rest looked up from reference TRBV28 and TRBJ2-3): DVKVTQSSRYLVKRTGEKVFLECVQDMDHENMFWYRQDPGLGLRLIYFSYDVKMKEKGDIPEGYSVSREKKERFSLILESASTNQTSMYLCASSSDHWTSGTGDTQYFGPGTRLTVL.

This clone was counted once. This chain links TRBV5-6 with TRBJ2-5; 9 nucleotides align to TRBD1. The V gene's germline CDR1 is SGHDT and CDR2 YYEEEE. The CDR3 has 15 residues. The V segment lost 5 bases and the J segment 5 bases; nucleotides outside the gene matches: 10. The CDR3 protein is CASRRKQGAGETQYF. The CDR3 coding sequence is TGTGCCAGCAGAAGAAAACAGGGGGCAGGGGAGACCCAGTACTTC.

V gene TRBV28 combines with J gene TRBJ2-3; D is unresolved. Looked up from germline, CDR1 is MDHEN and CDR2 is SYDVKM. The CDR3 is made up of 12 amino acids. The V and J ends lost 6 bases and 4 bases respectively, with 8 bases between them. CDR3 nucleotides: TGTGCCAGCAGCCCGGCGGCAGATACGCAGTATTTT. Amino acids: CASSPAADTQYF.

The chain recombines TRBV5-1 with TRBJ2-7; 9 bases align to TRBD1. The germline V gene has CDR1 SGHRS and CDR2 YFSETQ. The CDR3 spans 13 residues. V lost 2 bases, J lost 6 bases, and 3 bases stayed unmatched. The CDR3 sequence: CASSFRQGGEQYF. Written as DNA, the CDR3 is TGCGCCAGCAGCTTTAGACAGGGGGGCGAGCAGTACTTC.

CDR3 in amino acids: CASPGTPEQYF. In DNA form, the CDR3 reads TGTGCCAGCCCCGGGACTCCAGAGCAGTACTTC. The rearrangement joins TRBV28 to TRBJ2-7, with D possibly being TRBD2 (6 bases). Germline-derived CDR1 and CDR2 are MDHEN and SYDVKM. The CDR3 is made up of 11 amino acids. V gave up 8 bases and J gave up 7 bases, with 12 bases separating them. The whole variable domain, remainder taken from reference TRBV28 and TRBJ2-7, is DVKVTQSSRYLVKRTGEKVFLECVQDMDHENMFWYRQDPGLGLRLIYFSYDVKMKEKGDIPEGYSVSREKKERFSLILESASTNQTSMYLCASPGTPEQYFGPGTRLTVT.

As DNA, the CDR3 is TGTGCCAGCAGCTACGCAGGGGTAGGGGACACTGAAGCTTTCTTT. The encoded protein is CASSYAGVGDTEAFF. The V gene is TRBV7-9, the J gene TRBJ1-1, with D perhaps TRBD1 (6 bases). V dropped 4 bases and J dropped 3 bases, with 15 bases sitting between them. The CDR3 length is 15 residues. Looked up from germline, CDR1 is SEHNR and CDR2 is FQNEAQ (reference sequence). Looking up the rest from reference TRBV7-9 and TRBJ1-1 gives the full variable domain: DTGVSQNPRHKITKRGQNVTFRCDPISEHNRLYWYRQTLGQGPEFLTYFQNEAQLEKSRLLSDRFSAERPKGSFSTLEIQRTEQGDSAMYLCASSYAGVGDTEAFFGQGTRLTVV.

The chain has TRBV5-1 and TRBJ1-1; unclear D gene. The CDR3 spans 15 residues. V lost 1 base and J 5 bases, leaving 15 bases between the germline ends. Looked up from germline, CDR1 is SGHRS and CDR2 is YFSETQ. The CDR3 DNA reads TGCGCCAGCAGCTTGCGAGGGCAGGCTAGGACTGAAGCTTTCTTT. It codes for CASSLRGQARTEAFF.

The chain is built from TRBV30 and TRBJ1-4; no reliable D call. Per the germline V gene, CDR1 is GTSNPN and CDR2 is SVGIG (reference sequence). With 2 bases removed from V and 6 bases from J, the gap between germline ends came to 10 bases. This CDR3 comprises 13 residues. For the CDR3, the DNA is TGTGCCTGGAGTTTAGTATTTGATGAAAAACTGTTTTTT. Its protein is CAWSLVFDEKLFF. Full variable domain (rest looked up from reference TRBV30 and TRBJ1-4): SQTIHQWPATLVQPVGSPLSLECTVEGTSNPNLYWYRQAAGRGLQLLFYSVGIGQISSEVPQNLSASRPQDRQFILSSKKLLLSDSGFYLCAWSLVFDEKLFFGSGTQLSVL.

J is TRBJ2-7 and V is TRBV4-3, with a possible D match to TRBD2 (6 bases). CDR3 length: 16 residues. The germline gives CDR1 LGHNA, CDR2 YSLEER. V lost 1 base and J lost 7, with 20 bases in between. In DNA, the CDR3 is TGCGCCAGCAGCCAAGGGATCCTCGACGTGGGGAGGGAGCAGTACTTC. Translating gives CASSQGILDVGREQYF.

The genes are TRBV7-9 and TRBJ2-5; TRBD2 agrees at 12 bases. The CDR3 is 16 amino acids. CDR1 is SEHNR and CDR2 is FQNEAQ in the germline V gene (reference sequence). After removal of 3 bases from V and 5 bases from J, the junction contained 7 bases not matched to a gene. CDR3 residues: CASSFASSGRVETQYF. CDR3 nucleotides: TGTGCCAGCAGCTTTGCCTCTAGCGGGAGGGTGGAGACCCAGTACTTC.

There are a few counts of this clone. J is TRBJ2-3 and V is TRBV5-6; 8 bases are shared with TRBD2. J was trimmed by 4 bases and V by 1 base; bases with no gene match: 5. The CDR3 loop spans 15 amino acids. Per germline, CDR1 SGHDT and CDR2 YYEEEE. The CDR3 loop is CASSLRGGRADTQYF. The CDR3 DNA is TGTGCCAGCAGCTTGCGGGGGGGCCGCGCAGATACGCAGTATTTT.

In its sample, this clone was seen once. V is TRBV19 and J is TRBJ1-2; tentative D call: TRBD1 (6 bases). With 6 bases removed from V and 1 base from J, the gap between germline ends came to 21 bases. The germline CDR1 and CDR2 sequences are LNHDA and SQIVND (reference sequence). CDR3 length: 17 residues. CDR3 DNA sequence: TGTGCCAGTAGCCCTTACCGGAGGCGAGGGGGTAACTATGGCTACACCTTC. Translation gives CASSPYRRRGGNYGYTF. The complete variable domain, with remaining parts taken from reference TRBV19 and TRBJ1-2, reads DGGITQSPKYLFRKEGQNVTLSCEQNLNHDAMYWYRQDPGQGLRLIYYSQIVNDFQKGDIAEGYSVSREKKESFPLTVTSAQKNPTAFYLCASSPYRRRGGNYGYTFGSGTRLTVV.

The chain is built from TRBV4-1 and TRBJ2-5; TRBD2 aligns across 10 bases. The trim removed 0 bases at V and 5 bases at J, leaving 6 bases unmatched. Germline V gene lookup returns CDR1 MGHRA and CDR2 YSYEKL. This CDR3 contains 16 residues. The CDR3 loop is CASSQEGTSVGETQYF. Here the CDR3 DNA reads TGCGCCAGCAGCCAAGAAGGGACTAGCGTGGGTGAGACCCAGTACTTC.

The chain recombines TRBV23-1 with TRBJ1-1; tentative D call: TRBD1 (6 bases). TRBV23-1 is classed as an ORF, of uncertain function. This CDR3 comprises 16 residues. Trimming cost V 1 base and J 1 base, with 13 bases left between them. The CDR3 region has the DNA TGCGCCAGCAGTCAATGGACCCAGGGACAGAACACTGAAGCTTTCTTT. It codes for CASSQWTQGQNTEAFF.

The chain recombines TRBV2 with TRBJ2-7; weak D call: TRBD1 (5 bases). The CDR3 extends over 14 amino acids. Germline V gives CDR1 SNHLY, CDR2 FYNNEI. V dropped 3 bases and J dropped 5 bases, with 14 bases sitting between them. CDR3 bases: TGTGCCAGCAGTGACGGGCAGGGCGGTCACGAGCAGTACTTC. This translates into CASSDGQGGHEQYF.

This clone appeared a few times. The chain recombines TRBV11-2 with TRBJ1-2; 9 bases line up with TRBD1. Germline CDR1 is SGHAT and CDR2 is FQNNGV. This CDR3 has 14 amino acids. V was pared by 3 bases and J by 13 bases, with 12 bases of the junction left unmatched. The CDR3 region is CASSLEMGTGLGTF. The CDR3 coding sequence is TGTGCCAGCAGCTTGGAGATGGGGACAGGGCTCGGCACCTTC.

J is TRBJ2-5 and V is TRBV6-6; D might be TRBD2 (5 bases). Germline lookup yields CDR1 MNHNY and CDR2 SVGAGI (reference sequence). CDR3 length: 14 residues. Trimming left V 11 bases short and J 4 bases short, with 20 bases between. The CDR3 DNA sequence: TGTGCCGCCCGAACCCCGGGGTTGGGAGAGACCCAGTACTTC. Protein sequence: CAARTPGLGETQYF.

This sequence joins TRBV5-5 and TRBJ1-2, with D unresolved. Trimming left V 4 bases short and J 7 bases short, with 8 bases between. The CDR3 has 11 residues. Germline assignment: CDR1 SGHKS and CDR2 YYEKEE (reference sequence). CDR3 in amino acids: CASSPAGGYTF. The DNA for the CDR3 is TGTGCCAGCAGCCCGGCGGGTGGCTACACCTTC.

This clone has more than one count but fewer than ten. The chain employs TRBV7-3 and TRBJ2-3, with TRBD2 identical over 12 bases. V lost 2 bases to trimming and J lost 3 bases; unmatched junction nucleotides: 9. CDR1 is SGHTA and CDR2 is FQGTGA in the germline V gene. The CDR3 has 18 amino acids. CDR3 region: CASSLSLITSGGTDTQYF. CDR3 sequence (DNA): TGTGCCAGCAGCTTATCCCTAATAACTAGCGGGGGGACAGATACGCAGTATTTT.

This clone was seen more than once but under ten times. This chain joins TRBV6-4 and TRBJ1-1; D uncertain. The CDR3 runs 14 residues. Per the germline V gene, CDR1 is MRHNA and CDR2 is SNTAGT. V was pared by 5 bases and J by 2 bases, with 12 bases between. The CDR3 sequence: CASSPGGANTEAFF. CDR3 DNA: TGTGCCAGCAGTCCCGGAGGCGCAAACACTGAAGCTTTCTTT.

V is TRBV13 and J is TRBJ2-5; tentatively, D is TRBD2 (7 bases). Trimming shortened V by 5 bases and J by 4 bases, and 23 bases separated the two germline ends. Germline lookup yields CDR1 PRHDT and CDR2 FYEKMQ (reference sequence). This CDR3 is 17 amino acids long. The CDR3 sequence: CASSLPSLGGGIETQYF. The CDR3 DNA reads TGTGCCAGCAGCCTACCCTCCTTAGGGGGAGGGATAGAGACCCAGTACTTC.

The CDR3 DNA is TGCGCCAGCAGCCAAAAAACCGGGACAGGGAATGAAAAACTGTTTTTT. It codes for CASSQKTGTGNEKLFF. The chain carries TRBV4-3 and TRBJ1-4; 9 bases are a match to TRBD1. V shed 2 bases, J shed 5 bases, and the junction held 6 bases outside the gene matches. The CDR3 covers 16 residues. Germline CDR1 LGHNA, CDR2 YSLEER.